These T cell receptor beta chains were read from a single sample in a study of blood T cell repertoires in COVID-19. Some clones are missing from TCRdb's copy, which holds only in-frame ones; the method was immunoSEQ multiplex PCR. The profile covers around 320,000 clones, with roughly 90% appearing a single time and roughly 3.6% taken by the ten largest. The material sequenced was PBMCs or T cells enriched from blood (not recorded which). Source of these receptors: a woman aged 25 to 45 who had been exposed to COVID-19. Each CDR3 is given with its conserved first and last residue. D genes are given only for firm matches. Part of the rows lack a size; the others show once, few, many or a class for expanded clones.

>TRBV25-1|TRBJ1-3|.|TRBD1
CASSDWDRVSGNTIYF
TGTGCCAGCAGTGACTGGGACAGGGTCTCTGGAAACACCATATATTTT
>TRBV19|TRBJ1-1|.|.
CASSAEHLGRINTEAFF
TGTGCCAGTAGCGCAGAACACCTGGGGCGGATAAACACTGAAGCTTTCTTT
>TRBV13|TRBJ1-1|once|.
CASSFFPVNTEAFF
TGTGCCAGCAGCTTCTTTCCGGTAAACACTGAAGCTTTCTTT
>TRBV10-2|TRBJ1-2|.|.
CASSPGEGYTF
TGCGCCAGCAGTCCCGGGGAGGGCTACACCTTC
>TRBV2|TRBJ1-1|.|.
CASSEEGRVTEAFF
TGTGCCAGCAGTGAAGAAGGCCGGGTCACTGAAGCTTTCTTT
>TRBV7-9|TRBJ2-3|.|TRBD2
CASSWVNSGGSMNTDTQYF
TGTGCCAGCAGCTGGGTAAATAGCGGGGGCAGTATGAATACAGATACGCAGTATTTT
>TRBV28|TRBJ1-2|.|TRBD1
CASSLGGTGAYGYTF
TGTGCCAGCAGCTTGGGAGGGACAGGGGCCTATGGCTACACCTTC
>TRBV7-2|TRBJ1-6|.|.
CASSLNSPLHF
TGTGCCAGCAGCCTAAATTCACCCCTCCACTTT
>TRBV5-1|TRBJ2-5|.|TRBD2
CASSLGLAGGQETQYF
TGCGCCAGCAGCTTGGGACTAGCGGGGGGCCAAGAGACCCAGTACTTC
>TRBV5-4|TRBJ1-1|.|.
CASSFGGADTEAFF
TGTGCCAGCAGCTTCGGGGGGGCTGACACTGAAGCTTTCTTT
>TRBV19|TRBJ1-4|.|TRBD1
CASTRDPRTGEGKLFF
TGTGCCAGTACCCGAGACCCCCGGACAGGGGAAGGAAAACTGTTTTTT
>TRBV6-5|TRBJ1-6|.|.
CASSYRESYNSPLHF
TGTGCCAGCAGTTACCGGGAGTCTTATAATTCACCCCTCCACTTT
>TRBV2|TRBJ2-5|.|.
CASSEKRWEETQYF
TGTGCCAGCAGTGAAAAGCGGTGGGAAGAGACCCAGTACTTC
>TRBV10-3|TRBJ2-1|.|TRBD2
CAISEWGTSGKDEQFF
TGTGCCATCAGTGAGTGGGGGACTAGCGGGAAGGATGAGCAGTTCTTC
>TRBV18|TRBJ2-6|.|.
CASQDSGANVLTF
TGTGCCAGCCAGGATTCTGGGGCCAACGTCCTGACTTTC
>TRBV24-1|TRBJ2-1|.|TRBD1
CATSDLMTGGYEQFF
TGTGCCACCAGTGATTTAATGACAGGGGGCTATGAGCAGTTCTTC
>TRBV7-9|TRBJ2-2|.|TRBD1
CASSLSGTGRNTGELFF
TGTGCCAGCAGCTTATCCGGGACAGGGCGTAACACCGGGGAGCTGTTTTTT
>TRBV18|TRBJ2-5|.|TRBD1
CASSPRATGGAETQYF
TGTGCCAGCTCACCAAGGGCAACAGGGGGTGCGGAGACCCAGTACTTC
>TRBV15|TRBJ2-1|.|TRBD2
CATSTPTSGEVEQFF
TGTGCCACCAGCACCCCGACTAGCGGGGAGGTTGAGCAGTTCTTC
>TRBV12-5|TRBJ2-7|.|TRBD2
CASGPAGGSYEQYF
TGTGCTAGTGGTCCAGCGGGGGGCTCCTACGAGCAGTACTTC
>TRBV7-3|TRBJ1-5|.|.
CASSLKTGQRNQPQHF
TGTGCCAGCAGCTTAAAGACCGGACAGCGCAATCAGCCCCAGCATTTT
>TRBV10-2|TRBJ1-2|.|.
CASSEFLAVGYGYTF
TGCGCCAGCAGTGAGTTTTTGGCAGTCGGGTATGGCTACACCTTC
>TRBV14|TRBJ1-1|.|.
CASSQEHLTVSNTEAFF
TGTGCCAGCAGCCAAGAACACTTGACAGTCTCGAACACTGAAGCTTTCTTT
>TRBV29-1|TRBJ2-2|few|TRBD1
CSVRKDRVDGELFF
TGCAGCGTCCGAAAGGACAGGGTTGACGGGGAGCTGTTTTTT
>TRBV5-1|TRBJ1-2|.|.
CASSLDRDGYTF
TGCGCCAGCAGCTTGGACAGAGATGGCTACACCTTC
>TRBV18|TRBJ2-1|.|.
CASSSWAGSASSYNEQFF
TGTGCCAGCTCCTCTTGGGCAGGTTCCGCGAGTTCCTACAATGAGCAGTTCTTC
>TRBV7-7|TRBJ1-1|.|.
CASSPGLGPNTEAFF
TGTGCCAGCAGCCCAGGGTTGGGGCCGAACACTGAAGCTTTCTTT
>TRBV11-2|TRBJ1-3|.|.
CASSYTPGERYTIYF
TGTGCCAGCAGCTATACCCCCGGCGAGAGGTACACCATATATTTT
>TRBV6-1|TRBJ1-5|.|TRBD1
CASSARDTGVNQPQHF
TGTGCCAGCAGTGCCAGAGATACAGGGGTCAATCAGCCCCAGCATTTT
>TRBV6-5|TRBJ1-1|.|TRBD1
CASSPWTGSSTEAFF
TGTGCCAGCAGTCCTTGGACAGGATCGAGCACTGAAGCTTTCTTT
>TRBV19|TRBJ2-3|once|TRBD2
CASSIGLAGGLISSTDTQYF
TGTGCCAGTAGTATAGGACTAGCGGGGGGGCTAATTTCTAGCACAGATACGCAGTATTTT
>TRBV28|TRBJ1-1|.|TRBD1
CASRPGQGNTEAFF
TGTGCCAGCAGGCCCGGACAGGGGAACACTGAAGCTTTCTTT
>TRBV7-9|TRBJ1-1|.|.
CASSLVSGNSEAFF
TGTGCCAGCAGCTTGGTCTCAGGGAATTCTGAAGCTTTCTTT
>TRBV7-6|TRBJ2-5|once|TRBD2
CASSLGSGGHGTQYF
TGTGCCAGCAGCTTAGGTAGCGGGGGCCATGGGACCCAGTACTTC
>TRBV11-3|TRBJ2-5|once|.
CASSRTDQETQYF
TGTGCCAGCAGTAGAACAGACCAAGAGACCCAGTACTTC
>TRBV7-9|TRBJ1-3|.|.
CASQRGSGNTIYF
TGTGCCAGCCAACGAGGCTCTGGAAACACCATATATTTT